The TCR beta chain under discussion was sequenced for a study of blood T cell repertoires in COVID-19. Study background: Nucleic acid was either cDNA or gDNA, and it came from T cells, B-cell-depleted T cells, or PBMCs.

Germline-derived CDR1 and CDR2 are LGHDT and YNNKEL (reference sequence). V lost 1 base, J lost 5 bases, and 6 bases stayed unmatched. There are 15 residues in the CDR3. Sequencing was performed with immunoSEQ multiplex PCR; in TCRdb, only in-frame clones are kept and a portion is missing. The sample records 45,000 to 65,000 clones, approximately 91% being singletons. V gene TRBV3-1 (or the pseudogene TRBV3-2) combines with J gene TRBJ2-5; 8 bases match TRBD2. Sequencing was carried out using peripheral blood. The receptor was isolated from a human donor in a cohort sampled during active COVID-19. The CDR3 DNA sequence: TGTGCCAGCAGCCAAGCGGGGACTAGTAGGGAGACCCAGTACTTC. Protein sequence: CASSQAGTSRETQYF.